The rows below give T cell receptor beta chains drawn from one sample of a study of T cell changes during pregnancy in multiple sclerosis. Here immunoSEQ multiplex PCR was the method, and the copy in TCRdb shows in-frame clones only, minus some. This table has 78,000 or so clones, about 90% appearing once. Source: CD4+ T cells from peripheral blood mononuclear cells, taken before pregnancy. These receptors were collected from a female donor with multiple sclerosis, enrolled in a pregnancy study. Each CDR3 is given with its conserved first and last residue. D genes are given only for firm matches. Size tells how often a clone was seen (once, few, many) or the class of an expanded clone, and some rows leave it out.

size	V	J	D	DNA	CDR3
-	TRBV29-1	TRBJ2-5	TRBD2	TGCAGCGTTCTAGCGGGAGAAGAGACCCAGTACTTC	CSVLAGEETQYF
once	TRBV30	TRBJ1-1	-	TGTGCCTGGAGTACCCCCTGGGGGGTCTCTGAAGCTTTCTTT	CAWSTPWGVSEAFF
-	TRBV19	TRBJ2-5	-	TGTGCCAGTAGTTGGGAGTTAGGGCGCCGACAAGAGACCCAGTACTTC	CASSWELGRRQETQYF
-	TRBV29-1	TRBJ2-7	TRBD1	TGCAGCGTTGTACGGCAGGGGGCAGTCGGCGAGCAGTACTTC	CSVVRQGAVGEQYF
-	TRBV4-3	TRBJ2-1	TRBD2	TGCGCCAGCAGCCAAGCTAGCGGGGGAAGCCATGAGCAGTTCTTC	CASSQASGGSHEQFF
-	TRBV7-2	TRBJ2-3	-	TGTGCCAGCAGCAGAGAAGCGGGCCGCATTGGGGGTACGCAGTATTTT	CASSREAGRIGGTQYF
-	TRBV11-2	TRBJ2-1	-	TGTGCCAGCAGCATCCAATACAATGAGCAGTTCTTC	CASSIQYNEQFF
-	TRBV6-1	TRBJ2-6	TRBD2	TGTGCCAGCAGTGAAAGGCTAGCGGGGGACCTCTCTGGGGCCAACGTCCTGACTTTC	CASSERLAGDLSGANVLTF
-	TRBV7-8	TRBJ2-5	TRBD2	TGTGCCAGCAGCTTAGCTACTAGCGGGGGTTGGGAGACCCAGTACTTC	CASSLATSGGWETQYF
-	TRBV5-8	TRBJ1-5	-	TGTGCCAGCAGTCGGTCCACTACCTCCTTCAATCAGCCCCAGCATTTT	CASSRSTTSFNQPQHF
-	TRBV5-1	TRBJ1-3	-	TGCGCCAGCAGCTTGACCGGGAACTCTGGAAACACCATATATTTT	CASSLTGNSGNTIYF
-	TRBV2	TRBJ2-3	-	TGTGCCAGCAGTGTAAAAGCAGGGACGCAGTATTTT	CASSVKAGTQYF